This T cell receptor (beta chain) was documented in a study of CD8+CD57+ T cells in acquired aplastic anemia. In the study overall: Average DNA yield from sorted CD4+ and CD8+ cells was approximately 3 ug. On average, healthy donors gave some 9.8 million reads for CD4+ cells. Study-wide results and caveats: Overlap between patients and controls comprised about 28 CD8+ CDR3 sequences.

Genomic DNA constituted the template upon which TCR beta VDJ and CDR3 profiling was performed. Each CDR3 protein gets one entry after TCRdb re-called the reads with MiXCR. The sample has 100,000 to 150,000 distinct CDR3 sequences, 48% seen once. The length of the CDR3 is 14 residues. V gave up 6 bases and J gave up 8 bases; unmatched junction bases: 11. This clonotype was seen only a few times. The antigen is undetermined. The sequence was obtained from a human donor in good health, serving as a control. The chain is built from TRBV12-3 or TRBV12-4 and TRBJ1-2; 8 bases are a match to TRBD1. Sequencing was done on a sample of sorted CD4+, CD8+, or CD8+CD57+ T cells (not recorded which) from PBMCs. The CDR3 sequence is CASSSSGDRRGYTF. The CDR3 nucleotides read TGTGCCAGCAGCTCTTCTGGGGACAGGAGGGGCTACACCTTC.